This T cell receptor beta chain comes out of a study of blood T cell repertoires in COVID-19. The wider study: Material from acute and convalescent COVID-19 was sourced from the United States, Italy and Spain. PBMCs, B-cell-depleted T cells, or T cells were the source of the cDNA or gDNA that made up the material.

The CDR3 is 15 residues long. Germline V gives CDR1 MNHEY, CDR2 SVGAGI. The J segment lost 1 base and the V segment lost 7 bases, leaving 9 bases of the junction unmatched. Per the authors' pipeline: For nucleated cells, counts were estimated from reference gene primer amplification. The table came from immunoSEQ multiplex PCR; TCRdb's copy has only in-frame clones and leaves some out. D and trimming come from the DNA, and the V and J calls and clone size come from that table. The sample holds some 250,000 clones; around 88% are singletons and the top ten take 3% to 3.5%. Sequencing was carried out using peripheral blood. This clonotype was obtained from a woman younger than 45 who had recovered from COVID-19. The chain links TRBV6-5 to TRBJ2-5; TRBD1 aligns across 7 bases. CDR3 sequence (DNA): TGTGCCAGCACCATGGACAGGCCAGGCCAAGAGACCCAGTACTTC. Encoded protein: CASTMDRPGQETQYF.